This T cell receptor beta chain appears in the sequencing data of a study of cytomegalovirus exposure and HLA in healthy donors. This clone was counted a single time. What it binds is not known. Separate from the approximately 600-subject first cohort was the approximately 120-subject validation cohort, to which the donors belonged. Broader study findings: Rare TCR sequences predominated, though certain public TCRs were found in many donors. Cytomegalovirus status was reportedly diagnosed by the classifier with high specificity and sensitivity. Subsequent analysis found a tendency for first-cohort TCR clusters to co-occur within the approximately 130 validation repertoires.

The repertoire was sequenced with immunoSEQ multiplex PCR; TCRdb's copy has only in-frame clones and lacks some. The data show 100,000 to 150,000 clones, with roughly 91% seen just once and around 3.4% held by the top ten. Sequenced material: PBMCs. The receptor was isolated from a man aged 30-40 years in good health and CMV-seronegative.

The CDR3 reads CASSGWQDYEQYF. As DNA, the CDR3 is TGTGCCAGCAGTGGATGGCAGGACTACGAGCAGTACTTC. This chain connects TRBV6-1 to TRBJ2-7; D ambiguous. CDR1 and CDR2 (germline): MNHNS, SASEGT. This CDR3 is built from 13 residues. Trimming removed 4 bases from V and 3 bases from J, with 10 bases in between.